This passage covers 11 T cell receptor beta chains from one sample sequenced in a study of cytomegalovirus exposure and HLA in healthy donors. Vbeta (60) and Jbeta (13) primers were used in the PCR. Measured with immunoSEQ multiplex PCR; TCRdb has only the in-frame clones, and not every one. Among about 190,000 clones listed, about 86% were seen once. Sequencing input: PBMCs. These TCRs come from a woman younger than 35 in good health and CMV-seropositive.

This chain links TRBV5-5 with TRBJ2-1, with 9 nucleotides matching TRBD1. Per germline, CDR1 SGHKS and CDR2 YYEKEE (reference sequence). With V trimmed by 6 bases and J by 4 bases, 2 bases remained unmatched. CDR3 length: 13 amino acids. The CDR3 region is CASTGTGYNEQFF. The CDR3 nucleotides read TGTGCCAGCACCGGGACAGGGTACAATGAGCAGTTCTTC.

V usage is TRBV5-5 and J usage is TRBJ2-7, with 8 bases lining up with TRBD2. The CDR3 spans 14 residues. J was trimmed by 0 bases and V by 6 bases; bases with no gene match: 5. Germline-derived CDR1 and CDR2 are SGHKS and YYEKEE (reference sequence). CDR3 loop: CASTPGGVSYEQYV. The CDR3 DNA sequence: TGTGCCAGCACCCCCGGGGGGGTCTCCTACGAGCAGTACGTC.

This chain uses TRBV5-1 with TRBJ1-3; 9 bases are shared with TRBD1. The CDR3 runs 16 residues. Trimming cost V 1 base and J 5 bases; bases outside gene matches: 7. The germline gives CDR1 SGHRS, CDR2 YFSETQ. The CDR3 sequence is CASSLTGQGSRNTIYF. The CDR3 DNA is TGCGCCAGCAGCTTGACGGGACAGGGATCCAGAAACACCATATATTTT.

This chain links TRBV18 with TRBJ1-6; TRBD1 agrees at 9 bases. The CDR3 length is 15 residues. Germline CDR1 is KGHSH and CDR2 is LQKENI. The trim removed 4 bases at V and 7 bases at J, leaving 5 bases unmatched. As DNA, the CDR3 is TGTGCCAGCTCACAACTGGGACAGGGAAATTCACCCCTCCACTTT. Amino acid sequence: CASSQLGQGNSPLHF. The variable domain in full, completed from reference TRBV18 and TRBJ1-6, reads NAGVMQNPRHLVRRRGQEARLRCSPMKGHSHVYWYRQLPEEGLKFMVYLQKENIIDESGMPKERFSAEFPKEGPSILRIQQVVRGDSAAYFCASSQLGQGNSPLHFGNGTRLTVT.

V gene TRBV4-2 combines with J gene TRBJ2-3; D ambiguous. Between the trimmed V and J ends, which lost 1 base and 2 bases, there was a span of 10 bases. The length of the CDR3 is 15 residues. CDR1 is LGHNA and CDR2 is YNFKEQ in the germline V gene. The CDR3 nucleotides are TGTGCCAGCAGCCAAGGAGTGCGGTACACAGATACGCAGTATTTT. Encoded protein: CASSQGVRYTDTQYF.

The genes are TRBV19 and TRBJ1-1, with D possibly TRBD1 on 6 matching bases. Trimming took off 5 bases at V and 5 bases at J, with 15 bases between the two ends. The V gene's germline CDR1 is LNHDA and CDR2 SQIVND (reference sequence). CDR3 size: 14 residues. The CDR3 DNA sequence: TGTGCCAGTAGTGTTGGGGGGGGGCGGACTGAAGCTTTCTTT. It is translated as CASSVGGGRTEAFF. Using reference TRBV19 and TRBJ1-1 for the parts outside the CDR3, the full variable domain is DGGITQSPKYLFRKEGQNVTLSCEQNLNHDAMYWYRQDPGQGLRLIYYSQIVNDFQKGDIAEGYSVSREKKESFPLTVTSAQKNPTAFYLCASSVGGGRTEAFFGQGTRLTVV.

The chain combines TRBV11-2 with TRBJ2-2; 7 bases fit TRBD2. Germline CDR1 SGHAT, CDR2 FQNNGV. The V gene end was trimmed by 5 bases and the J gene end by 7 bases; junction bases not matched to a gene: 7. The CDR3 totals 14 residues. In DNA, the CDR3 is TGTGCCAGCAGCCCAGGGACTACCAGCGGGGAGCTGTTTTTT. It is translated as CASSPGTTSGELFF.

This chain uses TRBV7-2 with TRBJ2-1; no firm D call. Germline CDR1 reads SGHTA; CDR2 reads FQGNSA. Deletions cut 2 bases from V and 9 bases from J, with 5 bases between. The CDR3 spans 11 residues. CDR3: CASSLLGEQFF. The CDR3, as DNA: TGTGCCAGCAGCTTACTAGGTGAGCAGTTCTTC. Full variable domain (remainder filled in from reference TRBV7-2 and TRBJ2-1): GAGVSQSPSNKVTEKGKDVELRCDPISGHTALYWYRQSLGQGLEFLIYFQGNSAPDKSGLPSDRFSAERTGGSVSTLTIQRTQQEDSAVYLCASSLLGEQFFGPGTRLTVL.

The gene calls are TRBV7-3 and TRBJ2-3, with 7 bases that match TRBD1. The CDR3 has 15 residues. V lost 4 bases, J lost 1 base, and 5 bases stayed unmatched. CDR1 and CDR2 (germline): SGHTA, FQGTGA. CDR3 sequence reads: CASSSGGSGTDTQYF. The CDR3 coding sequence is TGTGCCAGCAGCTCAGGGGGTAGCGGCACAGATACGCAGTATTTT.

V usage is TRBV27 and J usage is TRBJ1-4, with D perhaps matching TRBD1 (5 bases). Germline V gene data show CDR1 as MNHEY and CDR2 as SMNVEV (reference sequence). The CDR3 consists of 14 residues. Trimming removed 6 bases at V and 8 bases at J, with 16 bases between. The CDR3 loop reads CASRPWGDEEKLFF. The CDR3 DNA is TGTGCCAGCAGACCCTGGGGGGATGAGGAAAAACTGTTTTTT.

The chain carries TRBV2 and TRBJ2-2, with D unresolved. The CDR3 contains 13 residues. Germline assignment: CDR1 SNHLY and CDR2 FYNNEI. Between the trimmed V and J ends, which lost 5 bases and 7 bases, there was a span of 11 bases. The CDR3 sequence is CASSLYPGGELFF. The CDR3 DNA is TGTGCCAGCAGTTTATACCCGGGCGGGGAGCTGTTTTTT.